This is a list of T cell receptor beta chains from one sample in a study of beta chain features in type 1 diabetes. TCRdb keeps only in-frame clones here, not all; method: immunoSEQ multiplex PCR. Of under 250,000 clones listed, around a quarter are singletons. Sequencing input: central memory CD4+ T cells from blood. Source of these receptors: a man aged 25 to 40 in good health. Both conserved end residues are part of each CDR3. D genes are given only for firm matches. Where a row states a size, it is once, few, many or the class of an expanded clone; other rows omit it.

cdr3_nt: TGTGCCAGCAGTCAACGAGACAGTACCTACGAGCAGTACTTC
cdr3_aa: CASSQRDSTYEQYF
clone_size: NA
d_call: NA
v_call: TRBV27
j_call: TRBJ2-7

cdr3_nt: TGTGCCAGCAGCCGACCGGGACAGGGAAACACTGAAGCTTTCTTT
cdr3_aa: CASSRPGQGNTEAFF
clone_size: NA
d_call: TRBD1
v_call: TRBV13
j_call: TRBJ1-1

cdr3_nt: TGTGCCAGCAGTTCCCTGGGACTAGCGGGAGATGAGCAGTTCTTC
cdr3_aa: CASSSLGLAGDEQFF
clone_size: NA
d_call: TRBD2
v_call: TRBV28
j_call: TRBJ2-1

cdr3_nt: TGTGCCAGCAGGCGCATCCGGACAGATACGCAGTATTTT
cdr3_aa: CASRRIRTDTQYF
clone_size: NA
d_call: NA
v_call: TRBV6-1
j_call: TRBJ2-3

cdr3_nt: TGTGCCTGGAATTTGGGGACTAGCAATGAGCAGTTCTTC
cdr3_aa: CAWNLGTSNEQFF
clone_size: NA
d_call: TRBD2
v_call: TRBV30
j_call: TRBJ2-1

cdr3_nt: TGTGCCAGCACGGGACTTCCCCTCTCCTACGAGCAGTACTTC
cdr3_aa: CASTGLPLSYEQYF
clone_size: few
d_call: NA
v_call: TRBV2
j_call: TRBJ2-7

cdr3_nt: TGCGCCAGCAGCCCAGGCCTCGGGGTAGGATACCAAGAGACCCAGTACTTC
cdr3_aa: CASSPGLGVGYQETQYF
clone_size: few
d_call: NA
v_call: TRBV5-1
j_call: TRBJ2-5

cdr3_nt: TGTGCCAGCAGACCGGGACAGGGCTTCACCGGGGAGCTGTTTTTT
cdr3_aa: CASRPGQGFTGELFF
clone_size: NA
d_call: TRBD1
v_call: TRBV9
j_call: TRBJ2-2

cdr3_nt: TGTGCCAGCAGTTTCTACGGTGGAAATCAGCCCCAGCATTTT
cdr3_aa: CASSFYGGNQPQHF
clone_size: few
d_call: NA
v_call: TRBV27
j_call: TRBJ1-5

cdr3_nt: TGCAGTGCTGACAAGTGGGATGGCTACACCTTC
cdr3_aa: CSADKWDGYTF
clone_size: few
d_call: NA
v_call: TRBV20-1
j_call: TRBJ1-2

cdr3_nt: TGTGCCTGGACCGTAGGGGGAAACACCATATATTTT
cdr3_aa: CAWTVGGNTIYF
clone_size: NA
d_call: NA
v_call: TRBV30
j_call: TRBJ1-3

cdr3_nt: TGTGCCACCAGCCGCGGGGAACAGCCCCAGCATTTT
cdr3_aa: CATSRGEQPQHF
clone_size: few
d_call: NA
v_call: TRBV15
j_call: TRBJ1-5

cdr3_nt: TGTGCCACCAGCAGAGATTTAGGAGTAGCCTACAATGAGCAGTTCTTC
cdr3_aa: CATSRDLGVAYNEQFF
clone_size: few
d_call: NA
v_call: TRBV15
j_call: TRBJ2-1

cdr3_nt: TGTGCCAGCAGCCAGATTGACAGGGGAGCCTCTGGGGCCAACGTCCTGACTTTC
cdr3_aa: CASSQIDRGASGANVLTF
clone_size: NA
d_call: TRBD1
v_call: TRBV14
j_call: TRBJ2-6

cdr3_nt: TGTGCCTGGCGCCATCGCGTGGTAGGGCCGCGGGGCTACACCTTC
cdr3_aa: CAWRHRVVGPRGYTF
clone_size: few
d_call: NA
v_call: TRBV30
j_call: TRBJ1-2

cdr3_nt: TGTGCCAGCAGCGTAATAGCGGGAGGCCAAGAGACCCAGTACTTC
cdr3_aa: CASSVIAGGQETQYF
clone_size: NA
d_call: TRBD2
v_call: TRBV9
j_call: TRBJ2-5

cdr3_nt: TGTGCCTGGAGTATCTCGACAGGGGGAGAAGAGACCCAGTACTTC
cdr3_aa: CAWSISTGGEETQYF
clone_size: NA
d_call: TRBD1
v_call: TRBV30
j_call: TRBJ2-5

cdr3_nt: TGTGCCAGTAATAGGGATGAGTACACTGAAGCTTTCTTT
cdr3_aa: CASNRDEYTEAFF
clone_size: few
d_call: NA
v_call: TRBV19
j_call: TRBJ1-1

cdr3_nt: TGTGCCAGCAGCTTCTCTGAGTCTGGAGAGCAGTACTTC
cdr3_aa: CASSFSESGEQYF
clone_size: few
d_call: NA
v_call: TRBV11-2
j_call: TRBJ2-7

cdr3_nt: TGTGCCAGCAGTTACTCGAGGCGTCGGCAGGCCTATGGCTACACCTTC
cdr3_aa: CASSYSRRRQAYGYTF
clone_size: NA
d_call: NA
v_call: TRBV6-5
j_call: TRBJ1-2

cdr3_nt: TGTGCCAGCAGCGCATCTAGCGGGGAAGAGACCCAGTACTTC
cdr3_aa: CASSASSGEETQYF
clone_size: few
d_call: TRBD2
v_call: TRBV5-4
j_call: TRBJ2-5

cdr3_nt: TGTGCCACCCGCCCGACTAGCGGAATGGGCGGGGAGCTGTTTTTT
cdr3_aa: CATRPTSGMGGELFF
clone_size: NA
d_call: TRBD2
v_call: TRBV18
j_call: TRBJ2-2

cdr3_nt: TGCGCCAGCAGCCAAGAGGGGGTGCAGCCCCAGCATTTT
cdr3_aa: CASSQEGVQPQHF
clone_size: NA
d_call: NA
v_call: TRBV4-1
j_call: TRBJ1-5

cdr3_nt: TGTGCCAGCAGTTTTTCATTACTAGATACGCAGTATTTT
cdr3_aa: CASSFSLLDTQYF
clone_size: NA
d_call: NA
v_call: TRBV27
j_call: TRBJ2-3

cdr3_nt: TGTGCCAGTAGCCGGACCCCGAACACCGGGGAGCTGTTTTTT
cdr3_aa: CASSRTPNTGELFF
clone_size: NA
d_call: NA
v_call: TRBV19
j_call: TRBJ2-2

cdr3_nt: TGTGCCAGCAGCCAGGGGGCCTGGCAAGAAACCGGGGAGCTGTTTTTT
cdr3_aa: CASSQGAWQETGELFF
clone_size: few
d_call: NA
v_call: TRBV4-2
j_call: TRBJ2-2

cdr3_nt: TGTGCTAGTGGTTTGCCGTTAGGAGCTAGCGGTCCTGGGGAGACCCAGTACTTC
cdr3_aa: CASGLPLGASGPGETQYF
clone_size: few
d_call: TRBD2
v_call: TRBV12-5
j_call: TRBJ2-5

cdr3_nt: TGCGCCAGCAGCCAAGGTAACTCTGGGGCCAACGTCCTGACTTTC
cdr3_aa: CASSQGNSGANVLTF
clone_size: once
d_call: NA
v_call: TRBV4-3
j_call: TRBJ2-6

cdr3_nt: TGCGCCAGCAGCCAAGAGTTACTAGCGGGAAGAACCGGGGAGCTGTTTTTT
cdr3_aa: CASSQELLAGRTGELFF
clone_size: NA
d_call: TRBD2
v_call: TRBV4-3
j_call: TRBJ2-2

cdr3_nt: TGTGCCAGCTCTCTTGACGGACAGCCGGGGACCCAGTACTTC
cdr3_aa: CASSLDGQPGTQYF
clone_size: few
d_call: NA
v_call: TRBV18
j_call: TRBJ2-5

cdr3_nt: TGTGCCTGGAGTGGGGGACAGGGTCTGATGAAGCAGTACTTC
cdr3_aa: CAWSGGQGLMKQYF
clone_size: once
d_call: TRBD1
v_call: TRBV30
j_call: TRBJ2-5

cdr3_nt: TGCGCCAGCAGTCAATCTGGGTATCTGGACGAGCAGTACTTC
cdr3_aa: CASSQSGYLDEQYF
clone_size: NA
d_call: NA
v_call: TRBV23-1
j_call: TRBJ2-7

cdr3_nt: TGTGCCAGCAGTTACTCGAATCGCGGGGGATACAATGAGCAGTTCTTC
cdr3_aa: CASSYSNRGGYNEQFF
clone_size: NA
d_call: TRBD2
v_call: TRBV6-5
j_call: TRBJ2-1

cdr3_nt: TGTGCCAGTAGCCCTCTGTCGTTTAGGGCTTTCTTT
cdr3_aa: CASSPLSFRAFF
clone_size: few
d_call: NA
v_call: TRBV19
j_call: TRBJ1-1

cdr3_nt: TGTGCCAGCAGTTGGGACAGGGTGACTGAAGCTTTCTTT
cdr3_aa: CASSWDRVTEAFF
clone_size: NA
d_call: TRBD1
v_call: TRBV6-5
j_call: TRBJ1-1

cdr3_nt: TGTGCCAGCAGCTTGGAAGGGTCCCCGAACACTGAAGCTTTCTTT
cdr3_aa: CASSLEGSPNTEAFF
clone_size: NA
d_call: NA
v_call: TRBV5-6
j_call: TRBJ1-1

cdr3_nt: TGTGCCACCAGCAGAGATATGGGTTTGCGGTCTGGGGCCAACGTCCTGACTTTC
cdr3_aa: CATSRDMGLRSGANVLTF
clone_size: NA
d_call: NA
v_call: TRBV15
j_call: TRBJ2-6

cdr3_nt: TGCACCAGCAGCCATGCCGCCTACTATAATTCACCCCTCCACTTT
cdr3_aa: CTSSHAAYYNSPLHF
clone_size: NA
d_call: NA
v_call: TRBV1
j_call: TRBJ1-6

cdr3_nt: TGTGCCTGGAGCTGGACTAGCGGCCGCACAGATACGCAGTATTTT
cdr3_aa: CAWSWTSGRTDTQYF
clone_size: NA
d_call: TRBD2
v_call: TRBV30
j_call: TRBJ2-3